The 32 T cell receptor beta chains below all came from one sample that was sequenced in a study of blood T cell repertoires in COVID-19. Clones were sequenced by immunoSEQ multiplex PCR, and TCRdb holds only the in-frame ones, with some missing. The sample includes 250,000 to 400,000 clones, under 90% of them seen just once. Sequencing input: PBMCs or T cells enriched from blood (not recorded which). These receptors all stem from a man between 60 and 75 years old who had recovered from COVID-19.

The rearrangement joins TRBV4-3 to TRBJ2-7; TRBD2 matches at 9 bases. The CDR3 consists of 13 residues. Germline lookup yields CDR1 LGHNA and CDR2 YSLEER. The ends lost 1 base at V and 6 bases at J; junction bases unmatched: 1. The CDR3 here is CASSQVSGSEQYF. The CDR3 DNA is TGCGCCAGCAGCCAAGTTAGCGGGAGCGAGCAGTACTTC.

This chain uses TRBV10-3 with TRBJ1-6, with D perhaps TRBD1 (5 bases). Germline loops: CDR1 ENHRY, CDR2 SYGVKD. This CDR3 contains 13 residues. With 5 bases removed from V and 7 bases from J, the gap between germline ends came to 9 bases. Here the CDR3 DNA reads TGTGCCATCAGTCAGGGCGCAAATTCACCCCTCCACTTT. Its protein product is CAISQGANSPLHF.

This chain uses TRBV25-1 with TRBJ2-7, with 11 bases matching TRBD2. Unmatched junction bases numbered 10, after V lost 7 bases and J lost 5 bases. CDR1 is MGHDK, CDR2 SYGVNS, per germline. The CDR3 sequence is 15 residues long. CDR3: CASIPSSGRPHEQYF. The CDR3, as DNA: TGTGCCAGCATCCCATCTAGCGGGAGGCCCCACGAGCAGTACTTC.

In this sample, this clone turned up once. The rearrangement joins TRBV5-1 to TRBJ2-1, with 9 bases that match TRBD2. Germline V gene data show CDR1 as SGHRS and CDR2 as YFSETQ. V lost 3 bases, J lost 2 bases, and 3 bases stayed unmatched. CDR3 length: 15 residues. CDR3 in DNA: TGCGCCAGCAGCTCCTCTAGCGGGACCTACAATGAGCAGTTCTTC. Amino acids: CASSSSSGTYNEQFF.

V is TRBV12-3 or TRBV12-4 and J is TRBJ2-1; maybe TRBD1 (5 bases). The CDR3 loop spans 12 amino acids. Trimming cost V 3 bases and J 10 bases, with 10 bases left between them. Here the CDR3 reads CASSLRQGEQFF. The CDR3, as DNA: TGTGCCAGCAGTTTGAGGCAGGGCGAGCAGTTCTTC.

This clone was observed a single time. This chain uses TRBV29-1 with TRBJ2-5; TRBD2 matches 11 bases. This CDR3 is 12 amino acids long. J gave up 2 bases and V 7 bases, and 0 bases lay outside the gene matches. Germline loops: CDR1 SQVTM, CDR2 ANQGSEA. The CDR3 sequence is CSGTSGQETQYF. Here the CDR3 DNA reads TGCAGCGGGACTAGCGGGCAAGAGACCCAGTACTTC.

This clone was observed a handful of times. This sequence joins TRBV11-3 and TRBJ2-1; TRBD1 matches 7 bases. Germline V gene lookup returns CDR1 SGHNT and CDR2 YENEEA. The CDR3 loop spans 15 amino acids. J gave up 6 bases and V 4 bases, and 9 bases lay outside the gene matches. For the CDR3, the DNA is TGTGCCAGCAGCTCGACAGGGTACCTTCTCAATGAGCAGTTCTTC. Amino acid sequence: CASSSTGYLLNEQFF.

The V and J genes are TRBV5-1 and TRBJ1-6, with unresolved D. The V end was cut by 0 bases, the J end by 6 bases, with 10 bases between. CDR1 is SGHRS and CDR2 is YFSETQ in the germline V gene. The CDR3 spans 15 residues. DNA for the CDR3: TGCGCCAGCAGCTTGGGTACAGCTTCTAATTCACCCCTCCACTTT. Its protein is CASSLGTASNSPLHF.

To note about this clone: The sample has other DNA sequences that encode this CDR3 too. The J gene is TRBJ1-5, the V gene TRBV18; D remains unclear. CDR3 length: 13 amino acids. CDR1 is KGHSH and CDR2 is LQKENI in the germline V gene. The V end lost 6 bases, the J end lost 4 bases, and 10 bases lay between the germline ends. The CDR3, as DNA: TGTGCCAGCTCGCCGGGTCGGAATCAGCCCCAGCATTTT. Its translation: CASSPGRNQPQHF.

The chain recombines TRBV27 with TRBJ1-2, with D uncertain. Looked up from germline, CDR1 is MNHEY and CDR2 is SMNVEV (reference sequence). The CDR3 runs 15 residues. The ends were cut back, 6 bases at V and 4 bases at J, with 18 bases in the middle. CDR3 nucleotide sequence: TGTGCCAGCAGCATAGAGGGCCAATCTGGCTATGGCTACACCTTC. It yields the protein CASSIEGQSGYGYTF.

The rearrangement links TRBV5-6 to TRBJ1-4; 8 nucleotides match TRBD1. Germline CDR1 is SGHDT and CDR2 is YYEEEE. The CDR3 is 13 residues long. With V trimmed by 6 bases and J by 4 bases, 2 bases remained unmatched. In DNA form, the CDR3 reads TGTGCCAGCACAGGGGGCTTTAATGAAAAACTGTTTTTT. Its translation: CASTGGFNEKLFF.

The chain has TRBV3-1 (or the pseudogene TRBV3-2) and TRBJ1-1, with 7 bases that match TRBD1. This CDR3 has 15 amino acids. J lost 1 base, V lost 4 bases, and 6 bases had no gene match. CDR1 and CDR2 (germline): LGHDT, YNNKEL (reference sequence). CDR3: CASSPWTGRNTEAFF. Here the CDR3 DNA reads TGTGCCAGCAGCCCTTGGACAGGACGGAACACTGAAGCTTTCTTT.

The rearrangement uses TRBV15 and TRBJ1-1; D is undetermined. Deletions cut 0 bases from V and 1 base from J, with 9 bases between. This CDR3 has 15 residues. The germline V gene has CDR1 LNHNV and CDR2 YYDKDF (reference sequence). CDR3 loop: CATSRDREGNTEAFF. As DNA, the CDR3 is TGTGCCACCAGCAGAGATAGGGAGGGGAACACTGAAGCTTTCTTT.

The chain recombines TRBV6-5 with TRBJ1-1; unclear D gene. The CDR3 sequence is 13 residues long. The germline CDR1 and CDR2 sequences are MNHEY and SVGAGI. The germline V and J ends were trimmed by 4 bases and 2 bases, with 8 bases remaining between them. The CDR3 DNA follows: TGTGCCAGCAGTTCGGAGATTAACACTGAAGCTTTCTTT. It translates to CASSSEINTEAFF.

CDR3 residues: CATSSGGQIGQPQHF. In nucleotides, the CDR3 is TGTGCCACCAGCAGTGGGGGACAGATAGGCCAGCCCCAGCATTTT. This chain uses TRBV15 with TRBJ1-5; 7 bases fit TRBD1. CDR1 and CDR2 (germline): LNHNV, YYDKDF (reference sequence). The CDR3 loop spans 15 amino acids. V was pared by 3 bases and J by 7 bases, with 9 bases of the junction left unmatched.

This clone was seen a handful of times. The chain couples TRBV6-2 or TRBV6-3 to TRBJ1-5; D is unclear. Germline V gene data show CDR1 as MNHEY and CDR2 as SVGEGT. This CDR3 comprises 12 residues. V lost 6 bases and J lost 5, with 8 bases in between. CDR3: CASSLQYQPQHF. The CDR3 DNA sequence: TGTGCCAGCAGCCTCCAATATCAGCCCCAGCATTTT.

The CDR3 is CASSIGTSGRGTGELFF. DNA of the CDR3: TGTGCCAGTAGTATTGGGACTAGCGGGAGGGGTACCGGGGAGCTGTTTTTT. The chain is built from TRBV19 and TRBJ2-2; TRBD2 agrees at 16 bases. This CDR3 has 17 amino acids. Germline-derived CDR1 and CDR2 are LNHDA and SQIVND (reference sequence). V shed 3 bases and J 5 bases; nucleotides not matched to a gene: 3.

The V and J genes are TRBV5-1 and TRBJ1-4; 11 bases are shared with TRBD1. The germline CDR1 and CDR2 sequences are SGHRS and YFSETQ. J gave up 6 bases and V 4 bases, and 2 bases lay outside the gene matches. CDR3 length equals 14 residues. The CDR3 is CASSTGQGDEKLFF. CDR3 nucleotides: TGCGCCAGCAGCACGGGACAGGGGGATGAAAAACTGTTTTTT.

The rearrangement joins TRBV11-2 to TRBJ2-7; D perhaps matches TRBD2 (6 bases). This CDR3 region has 13 residues. Trimming removed 0 bases from V and 5 bases from J, with 8 bases in between. Germline CDR1 and CDR2: SGHAT and FQNNGV. CDR3 residues: CASSLELAHEQYF. For the CDR3, the DNA is TGTGCCAGCAGCTTAGAACTAGCCCACGAGCAGTACTTC. Using reference TRBV11-2 and TRBJ2-7 for the parts outside the CDR3, the full variable domain is EAGVAQSPRYKIIEKRQSVAFWCNPISGHATLYWYQQILGQGPKLLIQFQNNGVVDDSQLPKDRFSAERLKGVDSTLKIQPAKLEDSAVYLCASSLELAHEQYFGPGTRLTVT.

This chain connects TRBV28 to TRBJ2-1; a possible D gene is TRBD2 (6 bases). The CDR3 spans 16 residues. CDR1 MDHEN and CDR2 SYDVKM come from the germline V gene. Trimming removed 7 bases from V and 7 bases from J, with 23 bases in between. The CDR3, as DNA: TGTGCCAGCACCCCCCTCGGGGGAACCTGGGGGAATGAGCAGTTCTTC. Encoded protein: CASTPLGGTWGNEQFF.

A single count supports this clone. The chain employs TRBV19 and TRBJ1-2; possibly TRBD1 for D (6 bases). Germline V gives CDR1 LNHDA, CDR2 SQIVND (reference sequence). V was shortened by 5 bases and J by 7 bases, with 23 bases between the two germline ends. The CDR3 is 16 amino acids. The CDR3 nucleotides are TGTGCCAGTAGTGGGGGGGGGCCCGGACCTCCGACTGGCTACACCTTC. This gives the protein CASSGGGPGPPTGYTF.

The J gene is TRBJ1-1, the V gene TRBV12-3 or TRBV12-4; possible D gene TRBD1, 6 bases. The CDR3 has 12 amino acids. Trimming stripped 4 bases from V and 9 bases from J, with 12 bases between. CDR3 bases: TGTGCCAGCAGTTCGGACAGCAAACAAGCTTTCTTT. It yields the protein CASSSDSKQAFF.

This clone was seen more than once but under ten times. The gene calls are TRBV14 and TRBJ1-3, with TRBD1 matching over 7 bases. The germline CDR1 and CDR2 sequences are SGHDN and FVKESK. The trim removed 4 bases at V and 1 base at J, leaving 7 bases unmatched. The CDR3 covers 16 residues. The CDR3 region has the DNA TGTGCCAGCAGCCCGGCGACAGGGCTTTCTGGAAACACCATATATTTT. Protein sequence: CASSPATGLSGNTIYF. Based on the CDR3 plus reference TRBV14 and TRBJ1-3, the full variable domain is EAGVTQFPSHSVIEKGQTVTLRCDPISGHDNLYWYRRVMGKEIKFLLHFVKESKQDESGMPNNRFLAERTGGTYSTLKVQPAELEDSGVYFCASSPATGLSGNTIYFGEGSWLTVV.

Worth noting for this clone: Germline is not matched at one junction end, which may reflect a read error. The genes are TRBV7-7 and TRBJ1-1; TRBD1 is a possible D gene (5 bases). This CDR3 spans 14 amino acids. Germline V gives CDR1 SSHAT, CDR2 FNYEAQ (reference sequence). The CDR3 region is CASSVIGQNTEAFF. The CDR3 DNA is TGTGCTAGCAGCGTAATTGGACAAAACACTGAAGCTTTCTTT.

The rearrangement joins TRBV24-1 to TRBJ1-2; D call uncertain. The CDR3 has 14 amino acids. Germline V gene sequence: CDR1 KGHDR, CDR2 SFDVKD. V was pared by 3 bases and J by 3 bases, with 10 bases between. CDR3 DNA sequence: TGTGCCACCAGTGATACCGACGGGGACTATGGCTACACCTTC. It encodes CATSDTDGDYGYTF.

The J gene is TRBJ1-5, the V gene TRBV24-1; D is uncertain. CDR1 is KGHDR, CDR2 SFDVKD, per germline. The CDR3 is made up of 13 amino acids. The ends were cut back, 12 bases at V and 6 bases at J, with 17 bases in the middle. In DNA form, the CDR3 reads TGTGCCGTTGCGGAGGATCAAGGTCAGCCCCAGCATTTT. Translation: CAVAEDQGQPQHF.

This chain joins TRBV6-2 or TRBV6-3 and TRBJ2-7; weak D call: TRBD2 (6 bases). Looked up from germline, CDR1 is MNHEY and CDR2 is SVGEGT. CDR3 length equals 14 residues. Trimming removed 5 bases from V and 3 bases from J, with 14 bases in between. The CDR3 coding sequence is TGTGCCAGCAGTCCCCGGGACTGGAACTACGAGCAGTACTTC. Encoded protein: CASSPRDWNYEQYF.

On this clone itself: The sample holds other DNA sequences that translate to the same CDR3. This chain joins TRBV28 and TRBJ1-2; no clear D gene. The germline V and J ends were trimmed by 2 bases and 4 bases, with 5 bases remaining between them. The CDR3 loop spans 12 amino acids. Germline assignment: CDR1 MDHEN and CDR2 SYDVKM. CDR3 bases: TGTGCCAGCAGTTTAGAGGGCTATGGCTACACCTTC. Residues: CASSLEGYGYTF.

The rearrangement links TRBV5-1 to TRBJ2-5; unclear D gene. Germline CDR1 reads SGHRS; CDR2 reads YFSETQ. Trimming stripped 4 bases from V and 5 bases from J, with 12 bases between. CDR3 length: 13 amino acids. Here the CDR3 reads CASSLGLAETQYF. The CDR3 DNA follows: TGCGCCAGCAGCCTAGGCCTCGCGGAGACCCAGTACTTC.

The rearrangement links TRBV4-3 to TRBJ2-1; TRBD2 agrees at 9 bases. The CDR3 contains 17 residues. Germline assignment: CDR1 LGHNA and CDR2 YSLEER. The V segment lost 4 bases and the J segment 4 bases; nucleotides outside the gene matches: 11. As DNA, the CDR3 is TGCGCCAGCAGCCCATCCTCTACGACTAGCGGATACAATGAGCAGTTCTTC. Translated, it gives CASSPSSTTSGYNEQFF.

The J gene is TRBJ2-1, the V gene TRBV24-1; 7 bases are shared with TRBD1. Germline CDR1 and CDR2: KGHDR and SFDVKD. Unmatched junction bases numbered 5, after V lost 10 bases and J lost 6 bases. This CDR3 is built from 12 residues. The CDR3 nucleotides are TGTGCCACTCAGACAGGGAGCAATGAGCAGTTCTTC. Amino acid sequence: CATQTGSNEQFF.

The chain has TRBV7-2 and TRBJ1-3; 8 nucleotides align to TRBD1. The germline V gene has CDR1 SGHTA and CDR2 FQGNSA. V dropped 4 bases and J dropped 3; count of bases not matched to a gene: 2. CDR3 length equals 14 residues. The CDR3 sequence: CASSSGQGGNTIYF. The CDR3 coding sequence is TGTGCCAGCAGCTCAGGACAGGGTGGAAACACCATATATTTT.